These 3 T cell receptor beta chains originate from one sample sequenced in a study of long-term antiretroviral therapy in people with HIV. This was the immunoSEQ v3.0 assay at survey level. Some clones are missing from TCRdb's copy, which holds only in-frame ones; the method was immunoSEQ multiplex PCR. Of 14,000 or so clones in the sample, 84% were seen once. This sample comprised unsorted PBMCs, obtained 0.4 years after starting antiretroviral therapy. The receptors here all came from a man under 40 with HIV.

In DNA form, the CDR3 reads TGCGCCAGCAGTGATGTCCGGTTAGGCGGGAGGGCCCTGATCGCAGATACGCAGTATTTT. Protein product: CASSDVRLGGRALIADTQYF. V gene TRBV10-1 combines with J gene TRBJ2-3, with 9 bases that match TRBD2. The V gene end was trimmed by 3 bases and the J gene end by 4 bases; junction bases not matched to a gene: 20. CDR1 is WNHNN and CDR2 is SYGVQD in the germline V gene (reference sequence). The length of the CDR3 is 20 residues.

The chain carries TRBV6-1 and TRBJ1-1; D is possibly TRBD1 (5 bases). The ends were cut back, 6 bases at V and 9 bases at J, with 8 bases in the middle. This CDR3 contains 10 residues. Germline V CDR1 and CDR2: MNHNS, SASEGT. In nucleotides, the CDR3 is TGTGCCAGCAGACAGGCACAAGCTTTCTTT. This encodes CASRQAQAFF.

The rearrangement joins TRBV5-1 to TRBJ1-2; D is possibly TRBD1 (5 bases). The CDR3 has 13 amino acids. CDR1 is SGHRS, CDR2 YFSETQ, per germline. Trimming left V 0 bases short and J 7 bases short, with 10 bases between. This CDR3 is CASSLVGDGGYTF. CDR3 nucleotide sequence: TGCGCCAGCAGCTTGGTGGGGGATGGTGGCTACACCTTC.